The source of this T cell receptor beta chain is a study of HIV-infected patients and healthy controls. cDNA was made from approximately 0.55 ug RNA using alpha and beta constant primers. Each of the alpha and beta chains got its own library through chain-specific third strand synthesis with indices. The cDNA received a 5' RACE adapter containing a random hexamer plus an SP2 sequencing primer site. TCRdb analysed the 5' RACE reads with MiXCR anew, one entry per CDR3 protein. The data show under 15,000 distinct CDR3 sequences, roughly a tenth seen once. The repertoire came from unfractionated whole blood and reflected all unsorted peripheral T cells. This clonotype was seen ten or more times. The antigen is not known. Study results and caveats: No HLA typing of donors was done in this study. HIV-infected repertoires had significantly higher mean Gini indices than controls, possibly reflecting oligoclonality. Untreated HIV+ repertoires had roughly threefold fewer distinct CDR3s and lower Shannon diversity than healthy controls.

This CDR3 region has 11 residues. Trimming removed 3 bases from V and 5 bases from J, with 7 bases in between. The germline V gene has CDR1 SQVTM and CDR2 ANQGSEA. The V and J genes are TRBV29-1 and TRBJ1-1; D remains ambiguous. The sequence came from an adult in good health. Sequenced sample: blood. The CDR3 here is CSVDARTEAFF. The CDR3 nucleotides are TGCAGCGTTGATGCCCGTACTGAAGCTTTCTTT.